This T cell receptor (beta chain) was documented in a study of blood T cell repertoires in COVID-19. This clone was observed a single time. Sequenced by immunoSEQ multiplex PCR; TCRdb stores in-frame clones only, minus some. This table holds around 59,000 clones, around 79% found once. Germline CDR1 is LNHDA and CDR2 is SQIVND (reference sequence). V trimming: 1 base; J trimming: 9 bases; junction bases outside the gene matches: 1. The CDR3 is made up of 13 amino acids. Sequencing was performed on peripheral blood. The chain uses TRBV19 and TRBJ2-4, with TRBD1 identical over 9 bases. The clonotype was recovered from a woman aged 45-59 years with active or convalescent COVID-19. The CDR3 spells CASSIGDRAIQYF. The CDR3 nucleotides are TGTGCCAGTAGTATAGGGGACAGGGCCATTCAGTACTTC.